The clone carrying this TCR beta chain was picked up one time. Its antigen remains unidentified. The sample comes from a study of cytomegalovirus exposure and HLA in healthy donors. Study background: A previous analysis identified approximately 120 million unique TCR beta sequences derived from roughly 190 million T cells.

Germline lookup yields CDR1 MNHNS and CDR2 SASEGT. The CDR3 is 14 residues long. V was pared by 4 bases and J by 2 bases, with 6 bases between. The primer mix had 60 Vbeta and 13 Jbeta primers. Using immunoSEQ multiplex PCR, the repertoire was profiled, and TCRdb retains in-frame clones only, with some absent. Here the sample spans 150,000 to 200,000 clones, around 75% being singletons. Study outcomes and limitations: A missense DCLRE1C variant was associated with V- and J-gene trimming of TCR beta chains in a later analysis, and an independent cohort replicated the association. Data from an earlier analysis indicated that most TCR beta V segments were productive either about 87% or about 30% of the time.

Sequencing used PBMCs. The sequence was obtained from a male donor in good health and CMV-seronegative. The chain links TRBV6-1 to TRBJ2-6; TRBD1 is a possible D gene (5 bases). This chain's CDR3 is CASSGGAGANVLTF. CDR3 in DNA: TGTGCCAGCAGTGGGGGCGCTGGGGCCAACGTCCTGACTTTC.